These 21 T cell receptor beta chains came from one sample sequenced in a study of naive and memory T cell subsets. Both TRBC1 and TRBC2 were covered by a beta constant-region primer of two equimolar oligonucleotides. Ligated cDNA was amplified by four rounds of PCR with nested alpha and beta constant-region primers and SP2. TCRdb itself ran the UMI-ligation and nested PCR reads through MiXCR, one entry per CDR3 protein. The sample shows just over 80,000 distinct CDR3 sequences, 9% of them seen only once. What was sequenced was naive CD8+ T cells from blood. All receptors come from a human donor in good health.

The chain joins TRBV6-5 to TRBJ2-3; D is undetermined. Looked up from germline, CDR1 is MNHEY and CDR2 is SVGAGI. There are 15 residues in the CDR3. The ends were cut back, 2 bases at V and 1 base at J, with 10 bases in the middle. The CDR3 is CASSYNLEGTDTQYF. For the CDR3, the DNA is TGTGCCAGCAGTTACAATCTGGAAGGCACAGATACGCAGTATTTT.

This clonotype appeared many times. The chain joins TRBV27 to TRBJ2-1, with 9 positions matching TRBD2. Germline V CDR1 and CDR2: MNHEY, SMNVEV (reference sequence). With V trimmed by 6 bases and J by 10 bases, 13 bases remained unmatched. The CDR3 sequence is 15 residues long. The CDR3 DNA reads TGTGCCAGCAGAATTGGGACTAGCAGTTATAGAGAGCAGTTCTTC. This gives the protein CASRIGTSSYREQFF.

The chain links TRBV18 to TRBJ1-6; D might be TRBD1 (5 bases). V lost 3 bases and J lost 10, with 13 bases in between. CDR3 size: 14 residues. From germline, CDR1 is KGHSH and CDR2 LQKENI. This CDR3 reads CASSPDSSGSPLHF. CDR3 sequence (DNA): TGTGCCAGCTCACCCGACAGTTCAGGATCACCCCTCCACTTT. Full variable domain (missing parts from reference TRBV18 and TRBJ1-6): NAGVMQNPRHLVRRRGQEARLRCSPMKGHSHVYWYRQLPEEGLKFMVYLQKENIIDESGMPKERFSAEFPKEGPSILRIQQVVRGDSAAYFCASSPDSSGSPLHFGNGTRLTVT.

Many counts were recorded for this clonotype. The rearrangement uses TRBV6-5 and TRBJ2-1; TRBD2 aligns across 9 bases. Unmatched junction bases numbered 4, after V lost 4 bases and J lost 6 bases. This CDR3 spans 14 amino acids. The germline V gene has CDR1 MNHEY and CDR2 SVGAGI. CDR3 in DNA: TGTGCCAGCAGTTTCGGGACTAGCTTCAATGAGCAGTTCTTC. It encodes CASSFGTSFNEQFF.

Ten or more counts support this clonotype. The chain carries TRBV14 and TRBJ2-2; D is unresolved. V was shortened by 2 bases and J by 7 bases, with 11 bases between the two germline ends. CDR1 is SGHDN, CDR2 FVKESK, per germline. The CDR3 is 14 residues long. DNA of the CDR3: TGTGCCAGCAGCCAATTCCAGGCAAACGGGGAGCTGTTTTTT. Its translation is CASSQFQANGELFF.

This clonotype was counted ten times or more. The V and J genes are TRBV12-3 or TRBV12-4 and TRBJ2-7; 11 bases are a match to TRBD2. The CDR3 is 14 residues long. The V and J ends lost 2 bases and 7 bases, in that order; junction bases with no gene match: 4. CDR3 DNA sequence: TGTGCCAGCAGTTTACTAGCGGGAGGCGGAGAGCAGTACTTC. Translation: CASSLLAGGGEQYF.

This clonotype has only a few counts. This chain uses TRBV13 with TRBJ2-5; 11 nucleotides agree with TRBD2. Germline values: CDR1 PRHDT, CDR2 FYEKMQ (reference sequence). The CDR3 length is 15 residues. V lost 5 bases and J lost 3; bases outside the gene matches: 5. CDR3 in amino acids: CASSDGTSGEETQYF. The CDR3 nucleotides are TGTGCCAGCAGCGACGGGACTAGCGGAGAAGAGACCCAGTACTTC.

With respect to this clonotype: A read error may account for a junction end that differs from germline. The CDR3: CASSRRAEQCF. CDR3 nucleotides: TGTGCCAGCAGCCGAAGGGCTGAGCAGTGCTTC. This chain joins TRBV12-3 or TRBV12-4 and TRBJ2-7; no clear D gene. The CDR3 covers 11 residues.

V gene TRBV20-1 combines with J gene TRBJ1-6, with 8 bases matching TRBD1. The CDR3 has 15 residues. Unmatched junction bases numbered 8, after V lost 3 bases and J lost 7 bases. Germline values: CDR1 DFQATT, CDR2 SNEGSKA (reference sequence). The CDR3 loop reads CSARGTGSPNSPLHF. CDR3 coding DNA: TGCAGTGCTAGGGGGACAGGATCGCCCAATTCACCCCTCCACTTT.

V is TRBV5-6 and J is TRBJ2-5, with D unclear. From germline, CDR1 is SGHDT and CDR2 YYEEEE. V was clipped by 0 bases and J by 2 bases, with 5 bases between them. The length of the CDR3 is 13 residues. CDR3 residues: CASSLGEQETQYF. The CDR3 coding sequence is TGTGCCAGCAGCTTGGGGGAACAAGAGACCCAGTACTTC.

This clonotype was picked up a small number of times. The chain combines TRBV2 with TRBJ2-7; D gene unclear. V lost 7 bases and J 4 bases, leaving 11 bases between the germline ends. The CDR3 is 12 residues long. Germline loops: CDR1 SNHLY, CDR2 FYNNEI. The CDR3: CASTGSRYEQYF. The CDR3 region has the DNA TGTGCCAGCACCGGATCCAGGTACGAGCAGTACTTC.

This clonotype occurred a few times. V usage is TRBV5-1 and J usage is TRBJ1-2; D possibly corresponds to TRBD1 (6 bases). The CDR3 runs 15 residues. The germline gives CDR1 SGHRS, CDR2 YFSETQ. V lost 4 bases and J 4 bases, leaving 17 bases between the germline ends. CDR3 loop: CASSGPEQGIYGYTF. For the CDR3, the DNA is TGCGCCAGCAGCGGACCAGAACAGGGCATCTATGGCTACACCTTC. The whole variable domain, remainder taken from reference TRBV5-1 and TRBJ1-2, is KAGVTQTPRYLIKTRGQQVTLSCSPISGHRSVSWYQQTPGQGLQFLFEYFSETQRNKGNFPGRFSGRQFSNSRSEMNVSTLELGDSALYLCASSGPEQGIYGYTFGSGTRLTVV.

This clonotype was picked up a small number of times. This chain links TRBV29-1 with TRBJ2-3, with 7 positions matching TRBD2. CDR1 is SQVTM, CDR2 ANQGSEA, per germline. The CDR3 totals 14 residues. The trim removed 4 bases at V and 6 bases at J, leaving 10 bases unmatched. Here the CDR3 DNA reads TGCAGCGTTGCGCGGGAGTCGGTGCAGGATACGCAGTATTTT. Residues: CSVARESVQDTQYF.

This clonotype occurred a few times. This sequence joins TRBV5-1 and TRBJ2-3, with D uncertain. The CDR3 contains 18 residues. Germline V gene lookup returns CDR1 SGHRS and CDR2 YFSETQ. Trimming cost V 4 bases and J 2 bases, with 23 bases left between them. CDR3 nucleotides: TGCGCCAGCAGCACCCCCATTACTGGGGATCGCCCCACAGATACGCAGTATTTT. Translating gives CASSTPITGDRPTDTQYF.

The J gene is TRBJ2-4, the V gene TRBV7-9; 7 positions agree with TRBD1. CDR1 and CDR2 (germline): SEHNR, FQNEAQ (reference sequence). With V trimmed by 5 bases and J by 1 base, 2 bases remained unmatched. This CDR3 has 14 residues. The CDR3 nucleotides read TGTGCCAGCAGCCCACAGGGGGCCAAAAACATTCAGTACTTC. Translated: CASSPQGAKNIQYF.

This clonotype has at least ten counts. For the CDR3, the DNA is TGTGCCACCAGTCTAGACAGTATAAATCAGCCCCAGCATTTT. Residues: CATSLDSINQPQHF. The chain uses TRBV15 and TRBJ1-5, with a weak D call TRBD1 (5 bases). Germline V gene data show CDR1 as LNHNV and CDR2 as YYDKDF (reference sequence). The CDR3 is 14 amino acids. V lost 6 bases, J lost 4 bases, and 13 bases lay in between. The full variable domain, with the rest looked up from reference TRBV15 and TRBJ1-5, is DAMVIQNPRYQVTQFGKPVTLSCSQTLNHNVMYWYQQKSSQAPKLLFHYYDKDFNNEADTPDNFQSRRPNTSFCFLDIRSPGLGDTAMYLCATSLDSINQPQHFGDGTRLSIL.

V gene TRBV20-1 combines with J gene TRBJ2-1, with 11 bases lining up with TRBD2. The CDR3 covers 15 residues. The germline gives CDR1 DFQATT, CDR2 SNEGSKA (reference sequence). The V segment lost 4 bases and the J segment 1 base; nucleotides outside the gene matches: 3. CDR3 amino acids: CSATGTSGSYNEQFF. CDR3 coding DNA: TGCAGTGCTACCGGGACTAGCGGATCCTACAATGAGCAGTTCTTC.

This clonotype turned up a few times. The rearrangement uses TRBV25-1 and TRBJ1-6; the D is unclear. With 4 bases removed from V and 3 bases from J, the gap between germline ends came to 13 bases. CDR1 and CDR2 from the germline V gene are MGHDK and SYGVNS. The CDR3 has 16 amino acids. CDR3 protein: CASSATSDIYNSPLHF. CDR3 nucleotide sequence: TGTGCCAGCAGTGCCACCAGTGATATCTATAATTCACCCCTCCACTTT.

The CDR3 sequence is CASSPGAAGAETQYF. For the CDR3, the DNA is TGTGCCAGCAGCCCAGGCGCGGCGGGAGCTGAGACCCAGTACTTC. The V call is TRBV7-8, the J call TRBJ2-5, with 7 nucleotides matching TRBD2. The CDR3 has 15 amino acids. Germline loops: CDR1 SGHVS, CDR2 FQNEAQ. The trim removed 5 bases at V and 5 bases at J, leaving 11 bases unmatched.

This chain uses TRBV20-1 with TRBJ2-3; 16 nucleotides line up with TRBD2. This CDR3 has 19 amino acids. CDR1 is DFQATT, CDR2 SNEGSKA, per germline (reference sequence). Trimming at V came to 2 bases and at J to 6 bases, leaving 14 bases not matched to a gene. The CDR3 nucleotides are TGCAGTGCTAGACGGGGGACTAGCGGGAGGGCCGTCTGGGCGGATACGCAGTATTTT. This translates into CSARRGTSGRAVWADTQYF.

This clonotype was found many times. V and J are TRBV7-2 and TRBJ2-5, with 7 bases lining up with TRBD2. Unmatched junction bases numbered 6, after V lost 6 bases and J lost 2 bases. Germline-derived CDR1 and CDR2 are SGHTA and FQGNSA. This CDR3 comprises 14 residues. CDR3 DNA: TGTGCCAGCAGACGGACTAGGGCACAAGAGACCCAGTACTTC. This gives the protein CASRRTRAQETQYF.